Following are 4 T cell receptor beta chains from one sample sequenced in a study of OX40 agonist ivuxolimab in advanced cancers. Data came from immunoSEQ multiplex PCR; TCRdb stores just in-frame clones and leaves some out. The sample lists tens of thousands of clones; more than 70% were seen once. The sequencing used CD4+ or CD8+ T cells sorted from blood, collected in a trial of the OX40 agonist ivuxolimab. The receptors stem from an adult with an advanced solid tumor such as melanoma, head and neck, liver or kidney cancer.

The V and J genes are TRBV10-3 and TRBJ2-7; D unresolved. Germline CDR1 is ENHRY and CDR2 is SYGVKD. The CDR3 covers 13 residues. Deletions cut 4 bases from V and 2 bases from J, with 9 bases between. This chain's CDR3 is CAISGQSTYEQYF. The DNA for the CDR3 is TGTGCCATCAGTGGCCAATCTACCTACGAGCAGTACTTC.

This chain joins TRBV2 and TRBJ1-4; 12 bases fit TRBD1. The CDR3 has 16 amino acids. Germline-derived CDR1 and CDR2 are SNHLY and FYNNEI. The J segment lost 6 bases and the V segment lost 5 bases, leaving 7 bases of the junction unmatched. The CDR3 loop is CASSTGTGGAYEKLFF. The CDR3 DNA is TGTGCCAGCAGTACCGGGACAGGGGGCGCTTATGAAAAACTGTTTTTT.

In this sample, this clone turned up a few times. This chain uses TRBV18 with TRBJ2-7; tentatively, D is TRBD1 (5 bases). Trimming cost V 4 bases and J 6 bases, with 10 bases left between them. The germline V gene encodes CDR1 KGHSH and CDR2 LQKENI. The CDR3 is 12 amino acids. The CDR3 protein is CASSHGQGEQYF. In DNA form, the CDR3 reads TGTGCCAGCTCACACGGGCAGGGCGAGCAGTACTTC.

The chain carries TRBV18 and TRBJ1-5; TRBD1 aligns across 7 bases. The V gene's germline CDR1 is KGHSH and CDR2 LQKENI. Trimming took 3 bases from V and 0 from J; bases not matched to a gene: 5. The CDR3 contains 16 residues. This CDR3 reads CASSPGTVFSNQPQHF. DNA for the CDR3: TGTGCCAGCTCACCGGGGACAGTATTTAGCAATCAGCCCCAGCATTTT.